A single TCR beta chain is shown here with its context. Germline CDR1 and CDR2: SEHNR and FQNEAQ (reference sequence). Trimming shortened V by 5 bases and J by 0 bases, and 10 bases separated the two germline ends. The CDR3 has 14 amino acids. This entry comes from a study of fetal regulatory T cell absence and autoimmunity. The survey-level immunoSEQ assay was used. Profiled with immunoSEQ multiplex PCR; TCRdb holds only in-frame clones, not every one. The data show approximately 46,000 clones, 70% to 85% seen once. This TCR came from a newborn boy with IPEX syndrome. V and J are TRBV7-9 and TRBJ2-5; D remains ambiguous. Sequenced material: cord blood. This chain's CDR3 is CASSPLFHQETQYF. The CDR3 DNA follows: TGTGCCAGCAGCCCTTTATTCCACCAAGAGACCCAGTACTTC.